This T cell receptor (beta chain) was recorded in a study of blood T cell repertoires in COVID-19 (dated by TCRdb to 2020 to 2021). For the wider study: Samples from collaborators originated in the United States, Italy and Spain and spanned both the acute and convalescent phases of COVID-19. A freely available public database, intended as a resource for researchers studying the immune response to SARS-CoV-2, is where the repertoires were released. The samples were drawn from two sources: the first 160 participants of the ongoing ImmuneRACE study, and fewer than 1,500 subjects contributed by 6 global collaborators. HLA class I and class II types, where available, came from metadata supplied by the sample provider rather than from assay-based typing. The sample metadata nearly always contained a de-identified subject ID, COVID-19 status, age in years and sex. The dataset comprised deeply sampled blood TCRbeta repertoires from subjects exposed to, actively infected with, or recovered from COVID-19. The material from the prospective study consisted of cDNA or gDNA derived from T cells, B-cell-depleted T cells, or PBMCs. Overall study results and their limits: How much clinical and demographic metadata was included differed by source and by participant, and the metadata was provided uncurated.

As concerns this clone: The clone's antigen remains unknown. Base qualities are not recorded, but no much larger clone differs from it by a single base.

The collaborating institutions used their own protocols to collect whole blood in K2EDTA tubes. For TCRbeta analysis, collaborators shipped samples as frozen whole blood, isolated PBMCs, or DNA extracted from either of those sample types. The CDR3 covers 13 residues, taking in both the cysteine and the phenylalanine. The DNA shown is the 39-base CDR3, in frame from base 1. Reading the germline V gene gives CDR1 MDHEN and CDR2 SYDVKM. Trimming removed 4 bases from V and 4 bases from J, leaving 10 bases between the germline ends. The immunoSEQ Assay, a bias-controlled multiplex PCR, was used to amplify TCRbeta CDR3 regions from genomic DNA. Per the original workflow: Nucleated cell counts per sample were estimated from amplification of reference gene primers within the assay. Sequence reads were collapsed and filtered to measure the absolute abundance of every unique TCRbeta CDR3 rearrangement. Productive Simpson clonality was computed per sample as the square root of Simpson's diversity index over productive rearrangements. TCRdb carries this immuneACCESS record with in-frame sequences only. Its versions omit some clonotypes, under half of them owing to an unresolved V gene in the studies checked, with the rest unexplained. Clonal size and the V and J genes are those of that table, whereas D and trimming came from the DNA. Across this sample there are roughly 80,000 clones, with approximately 78% seen only once. The biggest ten clones account for 15% to 20% of the sample.

The TCR originated in a woman aged 55-69 years with acute or convalescent COVID-19. The rearrangement combines TRBV28 with TRBJ1-1; no confident D gene assignment can be made. The sample taken for sequencing was peripheral blood. CDR3 reads: CASSSPGRTEAFF. The DNA sequence reads TGTGCCAGCAGTTCCCCTGGGCGCACTGAAGCTTTCTTT. Joined to the reference TRBV28 and TRBJ1-1 proteins, this CDR3 gives the full variable domain: DVKVTQSSRYLVKRTGEKVFLECVQDMDHENMFWYRQDPGLGLRLIYFSYDVKMKEKGDIPEGYSVSREKKERFSLILESASTNQTSMYLCASSSPGRTEAFFGQGTRLTVV.